The 25 T cell receptor beta chains presented below share a single source sample, sequenced in a study of early T cells in non-severe SARS-CoV-2 infection. TCRdb re-called the 5' RACE reads through MiXCR, storing one row per CDR3 protein. The sample shows more than 90,000 distinct CDR3 sequences, about 13% of them seen only once. The sample consisted of whole blood. All receptors come from an adult who was a healthcare worker with PCR-confirmed SARS-CoV-2 infection or an uninfected control (not recorded which).

Ten or more counts support this clonotype. The rearrangement links TRBV12-3 or TRBV12-4 to TRBJ2-3, with a tentative D call TRBD2 (6 bases). Between the trimmed V and J ends, which lost 6 bases and 5 bases, there was a span of 6 bases. The CDR3 covers 11 residues. The CDR3 DNA reads as TGTGCCAGCAGGGGACTAGATACGCAGTATTTT. Protein sequence: CASRGLDTQYF.

This clonotype was found many times. The chain links TRBV7-9 to TRBJ1-6; D might be TRBD1 (6 bases). This CDR3 has 15 amino acids. The germline V gene has CDR1 SEHNR and CDR2 FQNEAQ (reference sequence). Trimming shortened V by 4 bases and J by 7 bases, and 14 bases separated the two germline ends. For the CDR3, the DNA is TGTGCCAGCAGCTCCGCAGGGGTCGGGAATTCACCCCTCCACTTT. Its protein product is CASSSAGVGNSPLHF.

The chain is built from TRBV6-2 or TRBV6-3 and TRBJ2-1; weak D call: TRBD2 (6 bases). Looked up from germline, CDR1 is MNHEY and CDR2 is SVGEGT. This CDR3 has 11 residues. Trimming shortened V by 7 bases and J by 10 bases, and 11 bases separated the two germline ends. The CDR3 is CASTNGLEQFF. In DNA, the CDR3 is TGTGCCAGCACCAATGGACTAGAGCAGTTCTTC.

A few counts support this clonotype. J is TRBJ1-2 and V is TRBV6-1; D not resolved. Germline CDR1 and CDR2: MNHNS and SASEGT. V shed 3 bases and J shed 2 bases, with 19 bases lying between them. The CDR3 spans 17 residues. The CDR3 is CASSERSGSARNYGYTF. The CDR3 nucleotides read TGTGCCAGCAGTGAGCGGTCCGGGTCGGCGCGCAACTATGGCTACACCTTC.

This clonotype occurred a few times. This chain connects TRBV12-3 or TRBV12-4 to TRBJ1-6, with D unclear. This CDR3 contains 16 residues. V was pared by 5 bases and J by 6 bases, with 17 bases between. CDR3 sequence reads: CASSPDGRGGNSPLHF. The DNA of the CDR3 is TGTGCCAGCAGTCCGGATGGGCGGGGAGGTAATTCACCCCTCCACTTT.

This clonotype has ten or more counts. CDR3 protein: CASSPMPGELFF. CDR3 DNA sequence: TGTGCCAGCTCACCGATGCCAGGGGAGCTGTTTTTT. The genes are TRBV18 and TRBJ2-2, with D unresolved. The length of the CDR3 is 12 residues. Germline loops: CDR1 KGHSH, CDR2 LQKENI. V was shortened by 3 bases and J by 8 bases, with 7 bases between the two germline ends.

The chain uses TRBV29-1 and TRBJ1-2, with no clear D. The CDR3 extends over 15 amino acids. Germline CDR1 is SQVTM and CDR2 is ANQGSEA. Trimming stripped 6 bases from V and 2 bases from J, with 19 bases between. In DNA form, the CDR3 reads TGCAGCGTGAGAAGCCGGGCCGAGAGGAACTATGGCTACACCTTC. It specifies CSVRSRAERNYGYTF.

Ten or more counts support this clonotype. This chain connects TRBV9 to TRBJ2-2, with D possibly TRBD1 on 7 matching bases. Germline-derived CDR1 and CDR2 are SGDLS and YYNGEE. This CDR3 contains 15 residues. The V end lost 1 base, the J end lost 5 bases, and 12 bases lay between the germline ends. The CDR3 is CASSVRQGGTGELFF. Written as DNA, the CDR3 is TGTGCCAGCAGCGTAAGACAGGGAGGAACCGGGGAGCTGTTTTTT.

This clonotype came up many times. The chain is built from TRBV29-1 and TRBJ2-5, with D possibly being TRBD2 (6 bases). The CDR3 has 13 amino acids. The germline V gene encodes CDR1 SQVTM and CDR2 ANQGSEA. V was cut by 8 bases and J by 5 bases, with 18 bases left in between. The CDR3 DNA is TGCAGCACATCGCGGGACCCAGTGGAGACCCAGTACTTC. Its protein product is CSTSRDPVETQYF.

At least ten counts were recorded for this clonotype. V usage is TRBV7-6 and J usage is TRBJ2-2; 7 bases are shared with TRBD1. V was clipped by 2 bases and J by 4 bases; unmatched bases: 4. Germline lookup yields CDR1 SGHVS and CDR2 FNYEAQ. This CDR3 region has 15 residues. CDR3 region: CASSLTGQITGELFF. In DNA form, the CDR3 reads TGTGCCAGCAGCTTAACGGGACAGATCACCGGGGAGCTGTTTTTT.

The table lists this clonotype with many counts. The J gene is TRBJ2-1, the V gene TRBV6-5; 9 bases are a match to TRBD2. Germline-derived CDR1 and CDR2 are MNHEY and SVGAGI. The CDR3 loop spans 12 amino acids. V was pared by 4 bases and J by 10 bases, with 2 bases of the junction left unmatched. The CDR3 DNA reads TGTGCCAGCAGTTTAGCGGGGGAGGAGCAGTTCTTC. Translation gives CASSLAGEEQFF.

In its sample, this clonotype was seen many times. V usage is TRBV6-5 and J usage is TRBJ1-2; TRBD1 matches at 7 bases. This CDR3 comprises 15 residues. V dropped 6 bases and J dropped 4; count of bases not matched to a gene: 11. The V gene's germline CDR1 is MNHEY and CDR2 SVGAGI. The CDR3 sequence is CASRRITQGIYGYTF. In DNA, the CDR3 is TGTGCCAGCAGGAGAATCACACAGGGGATCTATGGCTACACCTTC.

This clonotype occurred a few times. The V call is TRBV20-1, the J call TRBJ1-3; possible D gene TRBD1, 5 bases. CDR3 length equals 14 residues. The V gene lost 3 bases and the J gene lost 5 bases, with 14 bases spanning the gap. Germline V lookup: CDR1 DFQATT, CDR2 SNEGSKA (reference sequence). CDR3 protein: CSASYGGERNTIYF. As DNA, the CDR3 is TGCAGTGCTAGTTATGGGGGGGAAAGAAACACCATATATTTT.

This clonotype was found a few times. The CDR3 nucleotides are TGCGCCAGCAGACAGACACCCTATGGCTACACCTTC. Amino acid sequence: CASRQTPYGYTF. This chain joins TRBV10-2 and TRBJ1-2; D is unresolved. The CDR3 is 12 residues long. Looked up from germline, CDR1 is WSHSY and CDR2 is SAAADI. V lost 6 bases, J lost 4 bases, and 9 bases lay in between.

This clonotype was counted ten times or more. V gene TRBV5-6 combines with J gene TRBJ1-1; the D is unclear. The V end was cut by 0 bases, the J end by 2 bases, with 8 bases between. This CDR3 is built from 14 residues. CDR1 and CDR2 from the germline V gene are SGHDT and YYEEEE. The CDR3 protein is CASSLAPLNTEAFF. Here the CDR3 DNA reads TGTGCCAGCAGCTTGGCTCCGCTTAACACTGAAGCTTTCTTT.

This clonotype was seen many times. This rearrangement joins TRBV12-3 or TRBV12-4 to TRBJ1-2; no reliable D call. The CDR3 runs 13 residues. V lost 2 bases to trimming and J lost 5 bases, with 9 bases between them. CDR3 DNA: TGTGCCAGCAGTTTATCAGAGGGTTATGGCTACACCTTC. Translation gives CASSLSEGYGYTF.

Concerning this clonotype: A much larger clone differs from this one at a single base, so this may be a read error. The gene calls are TRBV10-3 and TRBJ2-1, with 9 bases that match TRBD1. Germline loops: CDR1 ENHRY, CDR2 SYGVKD. This CDR3 is 14 amino acids long. Trimming took 8 bases from V and 8 from J; bases not matched to a gene: 10. The CDR3 region has the DNA TGTGCCATCGGTTCCGGGACAGGGATACATGAGCAGTTCTTC. Translating gives CAIGSGTGIHEQFF.

This clonotype came up many times. This rearrangement joins TRBV7-8 to TRBJ2-3, with D perhaps TRBD1 or TRBD2 (6 bases each). The CDR3 consists of 12 residues. Deletions cut 0 bases from V and 14 bases from J, with 12 bases between. The germline gives CDR1 SGHVS, CDR2 FQNEAQ. Here the CDR3 reads CASSLAGGLPYF. Written as DNA, the CDR3 is TGTGCCAGCAGCTTAGCGGGGGGCCTCCCGTATTTT.

This clonotype was picked up many times. The CDR3 DNA reads TGTGCCAGCAGCCAAGATGGGAAGTGGTTGGACGGGCAGTTCTTC. Translation: CASSQDGKWLDGQFF. The V gene is TRBV14, the J gene TRBJ2-1; the D is unclear. Trimming left V 0 bases short and J 12 bases short, with 18 bases between. The germline CDR1 and CDR2 sequences are SGHDN and FVKESK. This CDR3 is 15 amino acids long. The variable domain in full, with the rest retrieved from reference TRBV14 and TRBJ2-1, is EAGVTQFPSHSVIEKGQTVTLRCDPISGHDNLYWYRRVMGKEIKFLLHFVKESKQDESGMPNNRFLAERTGGTYSTLKVQPAELEDSGVYFCASSQDGKWLDGQFFGPGTRLTVL.

V gene TRBV5-1 combines with J gene TRBJ2-1; D may be TRBD1 (6 bases). Germline V gene data show CDR1 as SGHRS and CDR2 as YFSETQ. The CDR3 spans 15 residues. V was clipped by 4 bases and J by 3 bases, with 14 bases between them. The CDR3 sequence: CASSGVGRGYNEQFF. The DNA of the CDR3 is TGCGCCAGCAGCGGCGTGGGCAGGGGCTACAATGAGCAGTTCTTC.

This clonotype came up many times. The chain links TRBV27 to TRBJ2-7; D unresolved. CDR1 and CDR2 from the germline V gene are MNHEY and SMNVEV (reference sequence). The V and J ends lost 5 bases and 6 bases respectively, with 14 bases between them. The CDR3 runs 13 residues. DNA of the CDR3: TGTGCCAGCAGTCCGACCAGACAAGCCGAGCAGTACTTC. The encoded protein is CASSPTRQAEQYF.

V usage is TRBV20-1 and J usage is TRBJ2-3; D might be TRBD1 (5 bases). Germline assignment: CDR1 DFQATT and CDR2 SNEGSKA (reference sequence). CDR3 length: 19 residues. V was clipped by 0 bases and J by 0 bases, with 22 bases between them. Here the CDR3 DNA reads TGCAGTGCTAGAGATCCCCCCGGGCACAAGGGGATAAGCACAGATACGCAGTATTTT. Translating it yields CSARDPPGHKGISTDTQYF.

The gene calls are TRBV7-2 and TRBJ2-2, with D perhaps TRBD1 or TRBD2 (6 bases each). Trimming cost V 6 bases and J 3 bases, with 11 bases left between them. The CDR3 consists of 14 residues. CDR1 and CDR2 from the germline V gene are SGHTA and FQGNSA. CDR3 protein: CASSRGGYTGELFF. In nucleotides, the CDR3 is TGTGCCAGCAGTCGAGGGGGGTACACCGGGGAGCTGTTTTTT.

V gene TRBV5-1 combines with J gene TRBJ2-5, with TRBD1 as a possible D gene (6 bases). Looked up from germline, CDR1 is SGHRS and CDR2 is YFSETQ. The germline V and J ends were trimmed by 0 bases and 6 bases, with 12 bases remaining between them. The CDR3 consists of 14 residues. CDR3: CASSLGDTRQTQYF. In nucleotides, the CDR3 is TGCGCCAGCAGCTTGGGGGACACTAGGCAGACCCAGTACTTC.

The gene calls are TRBV6-6 and TRBJ2-3; TRBD2 might be the D (7 bases). Trimming took off 6 bases at V and 5 bases at J, with 18 bases between the two ends. The V gene's germline CDR1 is MNHNY and CDR2 SVGAGI (reference sequence). CDR3 length: 15 residues. The CDR3 is CASSLGGGREDTQYF. CDR3 in DNA: TGTGCCAGCAGCCTTGGGGGGGGCCGGGAAGATACGCAGTATTTT.